Listed here are 27 T cell receptor beta chains from one sample, sequenced in a study of shared clonotypes between healthy human individuals. The table came from immunoSEQ multiplex PCR; TCRdb's copy has only in-frame clones and leaves some out. This sample yields fewer than 700,000 clones, of which around 77% are seen a single time; about 12% belongs to the top ten. Sequencing was performed on PBMCs. Receptor source: a woman between 40 and 50 years old in good health. Some clones in this sample may be carry-over from other donors' samples.

The chain has TRBV5-1 and TRBJ2-5; unclear D gene. The DNA end is a closer match to TRBJ2-7, so the J assignment may be wrong. This CDR3 spans 11 amino acids. Germline lookup yields CDR1 SGHRS and CDR2 YFSETQ. The CDR3 protein is CASSLNYEQYF. The DNA for the CDR3 is TGCGCCAGCAGCTTAAACTACGAGCAGTACTTC.

The chain joins TRBV10-3 to TRBJ1-3; tentative D call: TRBD1 (6 bases). This CDR3 is built from 15 residues. Germline CDR1 ENHRY, CDR2 SYGVKD. V was clipped by 7 bases and J by 0 bases, with 13 bases between them. CDR3 loop: CAITGQLSSGNTIYF. The CDR3, as DNA: TGTGCCATCACAGGACAGCTGAGCTCTGGAAACACCATATATTTT.

CDR3 sequence reads: CASSLFPREGSNEQFF. CDR3 in DNA: TGTGCCAGCAGCTTGTTTCCCCGGGAGGGGAGCAATGAGCAGTTCTTC. This chain connects TRBV5-5 to TRBJ2-1; the match to TRBD2 covers 8 bases. After removal of 1 base from V and 6 bases from J, the junction contained 9 bases not matched to a gene. The CDR3 loop spans 16 amino acids. CDR1 SGHKS and CDR2 YYEKEE come from the germline V gene (reference sequence).

The chain employs TRBV9 and TRBJ2-7, with TRBD2 as a possible D gene (6 bases). The V end lost 2 bases, the J end lost 3 bases, and 12 bases lay between the germline ends. The CDR3 consists of 14 residues. CDR1 and CDR2 from the germline V gene are SGDLS and YYNGEE. CDR3 protein: CASSVGREFYEQYF. CDR3 in DNA: TGTGCCAGCAGCGTGGGTCGGGAGTTCTACGAGCAGTACTTC.

V is TRBV10-3 and J is TRBJ2-1; 12 bases map to TRBD1. The V gene end was trimmed by 6 bases and the J gene end by 7 bases; junction bases not matched to a gene: 7. Germline V lookup: CDR1 ENHRY, CDR2 SYGVKD. The CDR3 consists of 15 residues. The CDR3 spells CAISAGQGAGNEQFF. In DNA, the CDR3 is TGTGCCATCAGCGCGGGACAGGGGGCGGGAAATGAGCAGTTCTTC.

This clone was observed a single time. CDR3 sequence (DNA): TGTGCCAGCAGTTTGAGGGTGCCAGATACGCAGTATTTT. It yields the protein CASSLRVPDTQYF. The chain carries TRBV28 and TRBJ2-3; possibly TRBD2 for D (5 bases). In germline, CDR1 is MDHEN, CDR2 SYDVKM. With 3 bases removed from V and 4 bases from J, the gap between germline ends came to 8 bases. This CDR3 is built from 13 residues.

The chain has TRBV14 and TRBJ2-7; D call uncertain. Germline CDR1 and CDR2: SGHDN and FVKESK. Trimming cost V 3 bases and J 7 bases, with 7 bases left between them. The CDR3 totals 11 residues. The CDR3 DNA reads as TGTGCCAGCAGCCATGGAGAGGAGCAGTACTTC. Its protein is CASSHGEEQYF.

This clone was seen a handful of times. The chain uses TRBV7-9 and TRBJ1-1, with D hard to call. Germline CDR1 is SEHNR and CDR2 is FQNEAQ (reference sequence). The CDR3 has 13 residues. Trimming shortened V by 4 bases and J by 0 bases, and 6 bases separated the two germline ends. The CDR3 bases are TGTGCCAGCAGCTCTCTCATGAACACTGAAGCTTTCTTT. Amino acids: CASSSLMNTEAFF.

This sequence joins TRBV7-3 and TRBJ2-3; TRBD2 agrees at 8 bases. Germline trimming cut 4 bases from V and 1 base from J; bases unmatched to any gene: 7. The CDR3 loop spans 16 amino acids. Germline V gives CDR1 SGHTA, CDR2 FQGTGA. The CDR3 spells CASSSGLVGGTDTQYF. In DNA form, the CDR3 reads TGTGCCAGCAGCTCGGGACTAGTTGGGGGCACAGATACGCAGTATTTT.

As for this clone: One end of the junction does not line up with germline, which may come from a read error. This chain uses TRBV10-3 with TRBJ2-3; a weak D match, TRBD2 (5 bases). CDR1 is ENHRY and CDR2 is SYGVKD in the germline V gene. The CDR3 spans 16 residues. The CDR3 loop is CAISESSEPSTDTQCF. The CDR3 region has the DNA TGTGCCATCAGTGAGTCAAGTGAACCTAGCACAGATACGCAGTGTTTT.

This clone was detected only a few times. Here the CDR3 reads CASHPGLAGQETQYF. The CDR3 DNA follows: TGTGCCAGCCACCCGGGACTAGCGGGACAAGAGACCCAGTACTTC. This rearrangement joins TRBV6-6 to TRBJ2-5; 13 nucleotides align to TRBD2. The CDR3 consists of 15 residues. Losses at the gene ends were 8 bases for V and 2 bases for J; bases not matched to a gene: 5. Germline values: CDR1 MNHNY, CDR2 SVGAGI (reference sequence).

The chain carries TRBV7-9 and TRBJ2-1; no clear D. CDR1 is SEHNR and CDR2 is FQNEAQ in the germline V gene (reference sequence). V lost 5 bases, J lost 0 bases, and 8 bases lay in between. The CDR3 covers 14 residues. CDR3 sequence (DNA): TGTGCCAGCAGCCCCCCGGGCTCCTACAATGAGCAGTTCTTC. Protein: CASSPPGSYNEQFF. The full variable domain, in which reference TRBV7-9 and TRBJ2-1 provide the parts outside the CDR3, is DTGVSQNPRHKITKRGQNVTFRCDPISEHNRLYWYRQTLGQGPEFLTYFQNEAQLEKSRLLSDRFSAERPKGSFSTLEIQRTEQGDSAMYLCASSPPGSYNEQFFGPGTRLTVL.

This clone was counted between two and nine times. The chain combines TRBV28 with TRBJ2-5; D possibly matches TRBD1 or TRBD2 (5 bases each). The V and J ends lost 8 bases and 2 bases respectively, with 15 bases between them. CDR3 length: 14 amino acids. Germline values: CDR1 MDHEN, CDR2 SYDVKM. Here the CDR3 DNA reads TGTGCCAGCGGCCCCTTTGGGGGACAAGAGACCCAGTACTTC. It encodes CASGPFGGQETQYF.

This rearrangement joins TRBV28 to TRBJ1-1, with a possible D match to TRBD1 (6 bases). The CDR3 runs 12 residues. Germline CDR1 is MDHEN and CDR2 is SYDVKM. CDR3 sequence reads: CQAGARDTEAFF. DNA for the CDR3: TGTCAAGCGGGGGCTCGGGACACTGAAGCTTTCTTT.

The chain couples TRBV10-3 to TRBJ2-1, with TRBD2 matching 7 bases. The CDR3 runs 15 residues. V lost 7 bases, J lost 4 bases, and 10 bases stayed unmatched. Looked up from germline, CDR1 is ENHRY and CDR2 is SYGVKD. The CDR3 coding sequence is TGTGCCATCACCGCTAGCGGTGGACCTTACAATGAGCAGTTCTTC. Its protein is CAITASGGPYNEQFF.

J is TRBJ2-5 and V is TRBV5-1, with D perhaps being TRBD1 or TRBD2 (5 bases each). The CDR3 totals 16 residues. Trimming pared 3 bases from V and 5 bases from J, leaving 20 bases between. Germline V gives CDR1 SGHRS, CDR2 YFSETQ. CDR3 amino acids: CASSSFVTPGPETQYF. The DNA of the CDR3 is TGCGCCAGCAGCTCATTTGTGACGCCGGGGCCCGAGACCCAGTACTTC.

The chain couples TRBV6-1 to TRBJ1-5; D gene unclear. Trimming took off 8 bases at V and 4 bases at J, with 6 bases between the two ends. Germline assignment: CDR1 MNHNS and CDR2 SASEGT. The CDR3 contains 11 residues. CDR3 protein: CASGNNQPQHF. The CDR3 DNA follows: TGTGCCAGCGGGAATAATCAGCCCCAGCATTTT.

This chain uses TRBV11-3 with TRBJ2-2; D call uncertain. CDR1 is SGHNT, CDR2 YENEEA, per germline. Deletions cut 6 bases from V and 5 bases from J, with 13 bases between. The CDR3 extends over 14 amino acids. CDR3 sequence (DNA): TGTGCCAGCAGAGAAGGGCGTACGACCGGGGAGCTGTTTTTT. Residues: CASREGRTTGELFF.

The V call is TRBV7-6, the J call TRBJ2-5; the D is unclear. The CDR3 extends over 10 amino acids. The germline CDR1 and CDR2 sequences are SGHVS and FNYEAQ. V lost 8 bases to trimming and J lost 5 bases, with 6 bases between them. The CDR3 is CASGVETQYF. The CDR3 DNA sequence: TGTGCCAGCGGGGTTGAGACCCAGTACTTC. Drawing the rest from reference TRBV7-6 and TRBJ2-5, the complete variable domain is GAGVSQSPRYKVTKRGQDVALRCDPISGHVSLYWYRQALGQGPEFLTYFNYEAQQDKSGLPNDRFSAERPEGSISTLTIQRTEQRDSAMYRCASGVETQYFGPGTRLLVL.

V usage is TRBV28 and J usage is TRBJ2-1, with 9 positions matching TRBD1. The CDR3 has 15 residues. CDR1 is MDHEN and CDR2 is SYDVKM in the germline V gene. J was trimmed by 9 bases and V by 6 bases; bases with no gene match: 12. DNA for the CDR3: TGTGCCAGCAGGCTTGGACAGGGGCGGATTAGTGAGCAGTTCTTC. This encodes CASRLGQGRISEQFF.

The chain uses TRBV11-2 and TRBJ2-3; 8 nucleotides line up with TRBD2. Germline assignment: CDR1 SGHAT and CDR2 FQNNGV. The CDR3 consists of 16 residues. Trimming removed 2 bases from V and 4 bases from J; junction bases left unmatched: 8. CDR3 residues: CASSLTGGAFADTQYF. DNA of the CDR3: TGTGCCAGCAGCTTAACCGGGGGGGCCTTCGCAGATACGCAGTATTTT.

Note on this clone: This likely reflects a read error, since a far larger clone is one base away. The chain recombines TRBV9 with TRBJ2-4, with TRBD2 matching over 8 bases. There are 15 residues in the CDR3. Germline V gene sequence: CDR1 SGDLS, CDR2 YYNGEE. The V and J ends lost 5 bases and 2 bases, in that order; junction bases with no gene match: 6. The CDR3 region is CASSSGKVTKNIQYF. CDR3 in DNA: TGTGCCAGCAGTAGCGGGAAGGTAACCAAAAACATTCAGTACTTC.

This rearrangement joins TRBV6-1 to TRBJ1-4; D is ambiguous. Trimming cost V 7 bases and J 3 bases, with 12 bases left between them. Germline V gene lookup returns CDR1 MNHNS and CDR2 SASEGT. This CDR3 is built from 14 residues. In nucleotides, the CDR3 is TGTGCCAGCACGTCGACGGCGGCTAATGAAAAACTGTTTTTT. Translated: CASTSTAANEKLFF.

The chain links TRBV7-8 to TRBJ2-5, with D perhaps TRBD2 (5 bases). The CDR3 is 13 amino acids. CDR1 and CDR2 (germline): SGHVS, FQNEAQ. Trimming pared 6 bases from V and 1 base from J, leaving 9 bases between. The CDR3 nucleotides read TGTGCCAGCAGACAAAGCGGCCAAGAGACCCAGTACTTC. It translates to CASRQSGQETQYF. The full variable domain, with the rest looked up from reference TRBV7-8 and TRBJ2-5, is GAGVSQSPRYKVAKRGQDVALRCDPISGHVSLFWYQQALGQGPEFLTYFQNEAQLDKSGLPSDRFFAERPEGSVSTLKIQRTQQEDSAVYLCASRQSGQETQYFGPGTRLLVL.

The genes are TRBV7-9 and TRBJ2-1; D might be TRBD2 (6 bases). CDR1 is SEHNR, CDR2 FQNEAQ, per germline (reference sequence). V lost 3 bases to trimming and J lost 11 bases, with 11 bases between them. CDR3 size: 12 residues. The CDR3 region has the DNA TGTGCCAGCAGCTTCCTGGAGGGGAAGCAGTTCTTC. Translation gives CASSFLEGKQFF.

To note about this clone: The junction does not match germline at one end; this may be a read error. The sample has other DNA sequences that encode this CDR3 too. The rearrangement uses TRBV6-1 and TRBJ2-2; weak D call: TRBD1 (6 bases). Germline CDR1 MNHNS, CDR2 SASEGT. This CDR3 has 15 residues. CDR3 bases: TGTGCCAGTGGGGGCAGGGACCTGAACACTGGGGAGCTGTTTTTT. It codes for CASGGRDLNTGELFF.

V and J are TRBV28 and TRBJ2-1; 14 positions match TRBD2. The CDR3 runs to 16 residues. The V segment lost 6 bases and the J segment 10 bases; nucleotides outside the gene matches: 11. The germline V gene encodes CDR1 MDHEN and CDR2 SYDVKM. The CDR3 DNA sequence: TGTGCCAGCAGACAAGGGACTAGCGGGAGAACTAGAGAGCAGTTCTTC. It translates to CASRQGTSGRTREQFF.